A selection of T cell receptor beta chains follows, all from one sample in a study of T cell responses to AZD1222 COVID-19 vaccine. The table came from immunoSEQ multiplex PCR; TCRdb's copy has only in-frame clones and leaves some out. Among tens of thousands of clones listed, 80% to 85% were seen once. Specimen: peripheral blood, collected on day 0 of AZD1222 vaccination. The receptors here all came from an adult in good health. CDR3s include the opening cysteine and the closing phenylalanine or tryptophan. A D gene is named only where the DNA matches it firmly. The size entry is marked missing in some rows and otherwise reads once, few, many or a size class.

J gene	D gene	clone size	V gene	CDR3 protein	CDR3 DNA
TRBJ1-5	TRBD1	NA	TRBV6-5	CASREDRVSNQPQHF	TGTGCCAGCAGAGAGGACAGGGTTAGCAATCAGCCCCAGCATTTT
TRBJ1-5	NA	once	TRBV29-1	CSVGGQGNQPQHF	TGCAGCGTTGGGGGCCAGGGCAATCAGCCCCAGCATTTT
TRBJ2-7	TRBD2	NA	TRBV9	CASSVAIAGVGEQYF	TGTGCCAGCAGCGTAGCGATAGCGGGAGTTGGAGAGCAGTACTTC
TRBJ2-1	NA	few	TRBV15	CATSFPGLYNEQFF	TGTGCCACCAGCTTTCCGGGACTCTACAATGAGCAGTTCTTC
TRBJ2-7	NA	NA	TRBV19	CASSIVGQPHYEQYF	TGTGCCAGTAGTATAGTTGGACAGCCACACTACGAGCAGTACTTC
TRBJ2-7	TRBD2	NA	TRBV2	CASSVAGLAPYEQYF	TGTGCCAGCAGCGTCGCGGGACTAGCCCCGTACGAGCAGTACTTC
TRBJ1-5	NA	NA	TRBV6-2/TRBV6-3	CASSYSIRTLTDSNQPQHF	TGTGCCAGCAGTTACTCTATACGGACACTTACAGATAGCAATCAGCCCCAGCATTTT
TRBJ2-2	TRBD1	NA	TRBV2	CASRIRDRVTGELFF	TGTGCCAGCAGGATCCGGGACAGGGTAACCGGGGAGCTGTTTTTT
TRBJ1-5	NA	NA	TRBV19	CASSYSLRSNQPQHF	TGTGCCAGTAGTTACAGCCTGAGAAGCAATCAGCCCCAGCATTTT
TRBJ1-4	TRBD1	NA	TRBV6-4	CASSRGPGQGDLFF	TGTGCCAGCAGTCGGGGACCGGGACAGGGAGATCTGTTTTTT
TRBJ1-2	NA	few	TRBV30	CAWTGGPTGNYGYTF	TGTGCCTGGACCGGAGGGCCCACCGGCAACTATGGCTACACCTTC
TRBJ1-6	TRBD1	few	TRBV5-1	CASPEGADWRSSYNSPLHF	TGCGCCAGCCCGGAGGGGGCGGATTGGAGGAGCTCCTATAATTCACCCCTCCACTTT
TRBJ1-1	NA	NA	TRBV7-3	CASSILLRNTEAFF	TGTGCCAGCAGCATACTACTCCGGAACACTGAAGCTTTCTTT
TRBJ2-1	NA	NA	TRBV19	CASNSGGMNEQFF	TGTGCCAGTAATTCGGGGGGCATGAATGAGCAGTTCTTC
TRBJ2-7	NA	NA	TRBV6-5	CASSSLAWGSYYEQYF	TGTGCCAGCAGTTCTCTAGCTTGGGGGTCCTACTACGAGCAGTACTTC
TRBJ2-5	TRBD2	NA	TRBV7-9	CASSLARTSDQETQYF	TGTGCCAGCAGCTTAGCGCGGACTAGCGACCAAGAGACCCAGTACTTC
TRBJ2-7	NA	NA	TRBV7-8	CASSPRLGREQYF	TGTGCCAGCAGCCCCCGACTAGGTCGGGAGCAGTACTTC
TRBJ1-1	NA	NA	TRBV28	CASSSSLWNTEAFF	TGTGCCAGCAGCTCATCCCTTTGGAACACTGAAGCTTTCTTT
TRBJ1-2	NA	NA	TRBV15	CATSRDRTVNYGYTF	TGTGCCACCAGCAGAGATCGAACTGTCAACTATGGCTACACCTTC
TRBJ1-1	NA	NA	TRBV7-9	CASQNWVPNTEAFF	TGTGCCAGCCAGAATTGGGTCCCGAACACTGAAGCTTTCTTT
TRBJ1-1	NA	NA	TRBV6-2/TRBV6-3	CASSMNRDTEAFF	TGTGCCAGCAGTATGAACAGGGACACTGAAGCTTTCTTT
TRBJ1-2	NA	NA	TRBV6-5	CASSYSRLGIGGYTF	TGTGCCAGCAGTTACTCGCGATTGGGGATAGGGGGCTACACCTTC
TRBJ1-1	TRBD1	NA	TRBV28	CASSLRGLGTEAFF	TGTGCCAGCAGCCTGAGGGGGCTTGGCACTGAAGCTTTCTTT
TRBJ1-1	NA	NA	TRBV27	CASSFNSNTEAFF	TGTGCCAGCAGTTTCAACTCGAACACTGAAGCTTTCTTT
TRBJ2-3	TRBD1	NA	TRBV18	CASSQWTGGDTQYF	TGTGCCAGCTCACAGTGGACAGGGGGCGATACGCAGTATTTT
TRBJ2-7	NA	NA	TRBV28	CASSFLGSEQYF	TGTGCCAGCAGTTTTTTAGGGTCCGAGCAGTACTTC
TRBJ1-5	NA	NA	TRBV4-1	CASSQDRGDPYQPQHF	TGCGCCAGCAGCCAAGATCGGGGGGATCCTTATCAGCCCCAGCATTTT
TRBJ2-7	NA	NA	TRBV20-1	CSASPLTYEQYF	TGCAGTGCTAGTCCCCTTACGTACGAGCAGTACTTC
TRBJ1-4	TRBD1	few	TRBV9	CASSTHGTGEKLFF	TGTGCCAGCAGCACCCACGGGACAGGTGAAAAACTGTTTTTT
TRBJ2-7	TRBD1	NA	TRBV5-4	CASSFGQGLDEQYF	TGTGCCAGCAGTTTTGGACAGGGATTAGACGAGCAGTACTTC
TRBJ2-3	NA	few	TRBV7-2	CASSLNGGTTDTQYF	TGTGCCAGCAGCTTAAACGGGGGAACCACAGATACGCAGTATTTT
TRBJ1-1	NA	few	TRBV3-1/TRBV3-2	CASSHRTENTEAFF	TGTGCCAGCAGCCACCGGACAGAGAACACTGAAGCTTTCTTT
TRBJ2-6	TRBD2	NA	TRBV4-3	CASSRSREGGANVLTF	TGCGCCAGCAGCCGTTCCAGGGAGGGTGGGGCCAACGTCCTGACTTTC
TRBJ1-2	NA	NA	TRBV27	CASSLSRGAAGYTF	TGTGCCAGCAGTTTATCGAGGGGGGCGGCTGGCTACACCTTC
TRBJ1-5	TRBD1	NA	TRBV18	CASSTTGTGFGFNQPQHF	TGTGCCAGCTCAACCACCGGGACAGGGTTTGGATTCAATCAGCCCCAGCATTTT
TRBJ2-5	NA	NA	TRBV7-3	CASSQDSIQETQYF	TGTGCCAGCAGCCAAGACAGTATCCAAGAGACCCAGTACTTC